This is a list of T cell receptor beta chains from one sample in a study of control samples from healthy donors and cancer patients. Repertoires were generated with immunoSEQ multiplex PCR, while TCRdb's copy carries only in-frame clones and drops some. This sample has under 150,000 clones; around 88% occur once, and the top ten carry approximately 3.2%. Sequencing was carried out using blood. These receptors were taken from a man aged 40-50 years in good health. Both conserved end residues are part of each CDR3. A D gene is named only where the DNA matches it firmly. Clone size is stated in some rows and not others, as once, few, many or a class when expanded.

V	J	D	size	DNA	CDR3
TRBV18	TRBJ2-5	.	.	TGTGCCAGCTCTACCAATAGTATAGAGACCCAGTACTTC	CASSTNSIETQYF
TRBV5-1	TRBJ2-5	TRBD2	.	TGCGCCAGCAGCTTGGGAGCTAGCGGGGTTGAGACCCAGTACTTC	CASSLGASGVETQYF
TRBV2	TRBJ2-7	.	.	TGTGCCAGCAGCACTACCACCGGGTTTAGCGAGCAGTACTTC	CASSTTTGFSEQYF
TRBV30	TRBJ1-3	.	.	TGTGCCTGGAGTAGGAAGGACCTCTCTGGAAACACCATATATTTT	CAWSRKDLSGNTIYF
TRBV10-2	TRBJ1-6	TRBD1	.	TGCGCCAGCAGTGAGTCGTCCAGGGGGTATTCACCCCTCCACTTT	CASSESSRGYSPLHF
TRBV4-1	TRBJ1-5	.	.	TGCGCCAGCAGCCAGGAGAGCAATCAGCCCCAGCATTTT	CASSQESNQPQHF
TRBV19	TRBJ1-2	TRBD1	.	TGTGCCAGTATTCGGGGACAGGGGGCCTATGGCTACACCTTC	CASIRGQGAYGYTF
TRBV7-9	TRBJ1-2	TRBD1	.	TGTGCCAGCAGCTTACGGACAGGGCGCTATGGCTACACCTTC	CASSLRTGRYGYTF
TRBV7-9	TRBJ1-1	.	.	TGTGCCAGCAGCTTCAGGGGTGTGAGCACTGAAGCTTTCTTT	CASSFRGVSTEAFF
TRBV24-1	TRBJ2-4	TRBD1	.	TGTGCCACCAGTGAGGTGGGGACAGGGTTTTTGTACTTC	CATSEVGTGFLYF
TRBV29-1	TRBJ1-2	.	.	TGCAGCGTTGTAGGACATCTGGAGGGAGGCTACACCTTC	CSVVGHLEGGYTF
TRBV29-1	TRBJ1-4	TRBD1	.	TGCAGCGTTGAAGATGACAGGGGAATAAGAAAACTGTTTTTT	CSVEDDRGIRKLFF
TRBV24-1	TRBJ2-2	.	.	TGTGCCACCAGTGATCAGGGAGCCGGGGAGCTGTTTTTT	CATSDQGAGELFF
TRBV24-1	TRBJ2-2	.	.	TGTGCCACCGGCGGCGCCCGTGGAACCGGGGAGCTGTTTTTT	CATGGARGTGELFF
TRBV2	TRBJ2-3	.	.	TGTGCCAGCAGTAGGGGGGGCCGTGTAGATACGCAGTATTTT	CASSRGGRVDTQYF
TRBV27	TRBJ1-1	.	few	TGTGCCAGCAGTTCTACAGGAGGAGCCCGCAGGTCTTTCTTT	CASSSTGGARRSFF
TRBV3-1/TRBV3-2	TRBJ2-3	TRBD2	.	TGTGCCAGCAGTATACTAGCGGGGGCTGCAGATACGCAGTATTTT	CASSILAGAADTQYF
TRBV7-9	TRBJ1-2	.	once	TGTGCCAGCAGCCAGGACAGCCTCTATGGCTACACCTTC	CASSQDSLYGYTF
TRBV5-4	TRBJ2-4	TRBD1	.	TGTGCCAGCAGCATAGGGACAGGGGGAGGCGACATTCAGTACTTC	CASSIGTGGGDIQYF
TRBV6-5	TRBJ2-7	TRBD1	.	TGTGCCAGCAGCGCGGACAGGGGGTATTTCTACGAGCAGTACTTC	CASSADRGYFYEQYF
TRBV2	TRBJ2-7	.	.	TGTGCCAGCTTAGGACTCAACAGGGTCTCCTACGAGCAGTACTTC	CASLGLNRVSYEQYF
TRBV24-1	TRBJ2-1	.	.	TGTGCCACCAGTCTCGGCAATGAGCAGTTCTTC	CATSLGNEQFF
TRBV19	TRBJ1-1	.	.	TGTGCCAGTATCCCCCGTTCGGGGGAACGGCACACTGAAGCTTTCTTT	CASIPRSGERHTEAFF
TRBV19	TRBJ2-1	.	.	TGTGCCAGTAGTAATAGTAAGGGAGGCTACAATGAGCAGTTCTTC	CASSNSKGGYNEQFF
TRBV15	TRBJ1-5	.	.	TGTGCCACCAGCGCACAGGGCAGCAATCAGCCCCAGCATTTT	CATSAQGSNQPQHF
TRBV9	TRBJ2-2	.	.	TGTGCCAGCAGCGCGTCACCGGAACCGCCTGGCGGGGAGCTGTTTTTT	CASSASPEPPGGELFF
TRBV3-1/TRBV3-2	TRBJ2-7	.	.	TGTGCCAGCAGCCAAGGCGCCTCGGACGAGCAGTACTTC	CASSQGASDEQYF
TRBV6-2/TRBV6-3	TRBJ1-2	.	.	TGTGCCAGCAGTTACTCCCCTAAATATGGCTACACCTTC	CASSYSPKYGYTF
TRBV9	TRBJ1-2	.	.	TGTGCCAGCAGCGTAGTCCCGGGGGCGCGTTATGGCTACACCTTC	CASSVVPGARYGYTF
TRBV9	TRBJ1-3	.	.	TGTGCCAGCAGCGCTCCCGGGTACCACACTGGAAACACCATATATTTT	CASSAPGYHTGNTIYF
TRBV10-3	TRBJ2-1	.	.	TGTGCCATCAGTCGGGACCCCCTGGATGAACAGTTCTTC	CAISRDPLDEQFF
TRBV13	TRBJ2-7	.	once	TGTGCCAGCAGCTTAGGACTAGTAGCTTTCGAGCAGTACTTC	CASSLGLVAFEQYF
TRBV28	TRBJ2-7	TRBD2	.	TGTGCCAGCAGGGTCCAGGGAGCGGGGGGGCCCTACGAGCAGTACTTC	CASRVQGAGGPYEQYF
TRBV10-2	TRBJ1-2	.	.	TGCGCCAGCAGTGAGGGAAGGGACTATGGCTACACCTTC	CASSEGRDYGYTF
TRBV29-1	TRBJ2-3	TRBD2	few	TGCAGCTCCCGAGGACTAGGCACAGATACGCAGTATTTT	CSSRGLGTDTQYF
TRBV5-1	TRBJ1-4	.	once	TGCGCCAGCAGCTTGGGCTCCTTTAATGAAAAACTGTTTTTT	CASSLGSFNEKLFF
TRBV11-3	TRBJ1-3	.	.	TGTGCCAGCAGCTTATTTGGACAGAGCTCTGGAAACACCATATATTTT	CASSLFGQSSGNTIYF
TRBV11-1	TRBJ2-1	.	once	TGTGCCAGCAGCTTAGAAAAGGGGGGCCCCTACAATGAGCAGTTCTTC	CASSLEKGGPYNEQFF
TRBV7-9	TRBJ1-2	TRBD1	.	TGTGCCAGCAGCCAAGGGACAGTCTATGGCTACACCTTC	CASSQGTVYGYTF
TRBV7-6	TRBJ2-5	.	.	TGTGCCAGCAGCTTAGTGAATGGGGCCGTAGAGACCCAGTACTTC	CASSLVNGAVETQYF
TRBV7-8	TRBJ1-5	TRBD1	.	TGTGCCAGCAGCCCCAGGGGGGATAGCAATCAGCCCCAGCATTTT	CASSPRGDSNQPQHF
TRBV24-1	TRBJ1-5	.	.	TGTGCCACCAGTGATCGGGGAAACCAGCCCCAGCATTTT	CATSDRGNQPQHF
TRBV6-2/TRBV6-3	TRBJ2-7	TRBD1	few	TGTGCCAGCAGCCCTGACAGGGTGAGCTCCTACGAGCAGTACTTC	CASSPDRVSSYEQYF
TRBV6-5	TRBJ2-3	TRBD2	.	TGTGCCAGCAGTCAAAACGGGGGGTACACAGATACGCAGTATTTT	CASSQNGGYTDTQYF
TRBV5-6	TRBJ1-3	.	.	TGTGCCAGCACCGATGGACCGGTCTCTGGAAACACCATATATTTT	CASTDGPVSGNTIYF
TRBV24-1	TRBJ2-7	.	.	TGTGCCACCAGTGATTTGCCTAGGGGCTCCTACGAGCAGTACTTC	CATSDLPRGSYEQYF
TRBV7-3	TRBJ2-2	TRBD1	once	TGTGCCAGCAGCTTATTCGGGACAGCGAACACCGGGGAGCTGTTTTTT	CASSLFGTANTGELFF
TRBV29-1	TRBJ2-7	TRBD1	.	TGCAGCGTTGCGACAGGGGCGGGCTACGAGCAGTACTTC	CSVATGAGYEQYF
TRBV11-3	TRBJ2-2	.	.	TGTGCCAGCAGCTTAGAGACCGGGGAGCTGTTTTTT	CASSLETGELFF